The TCR beta chain described here comes from a study of OX40 agonist ivuxolimab in advanced cancers. About the investigation overall: The costimulatory receptor OX40 (CD134) was targeted by ivuxolimab, a fully human IgG2 agonistic monoclonal antibody. The paper reports the monotherapy dose-escalation portion (N of about 50 patients) of the phase I ivuxolimab trial. Intravenous ivuxolimab was administered to patients every 2 weeks at six dose levels: 0.01, 0.1, 0.3, 1.5, 3 and 10 mg/kg. Peripheral TCRbeta sequencing was intended to test whether TCR sequence diversity was altered and clonal T-cell expansion was caused by ivuxolimab. Patients were allowed to have had prior anti-PD-1, anti-PD-L1 or anti-CTLA-4 therapy, and 40% of the dose-escalation patients had previously received checkpoint inhibitors. Partial responses occurred in three dose-escalation patients: two with cutaneous melanoma and one with hepatocellular carcinoma. Of the roughly 51 patients in dose escalation, about 20 had hepatocellular carcinoma, some 15 had melanoma, 9 had renal cell carcinoma and 9 had head and neck cancer. In the dose-escalation cohort, roughly four fifths of patients were male, and the mean age was around 60 years, with a range of about 23 to 85.

Concerning this clone itself: There is no known antigen for this receptor. Within one base of it there is no much larger clone, and no base qualities were kept.

Here is what the overall study found, with its caveats: At doses of 0.1 to 3.0 mg/kg, clonal expansion of both CD4+ and CD8+ T cells in blood was seen between baseline and week 6. In the 0.1-3.0 mg/kg groups, partial responders had among the lowest normalized peripheral clonal expansion, particularly in CD8+ T cells. After ivuxolimab, CD8+ T cells had more expanded clones than CD4+ T cells on average. Low levels of normalized T-cell clonal expansion were also seen in some nonresponding patients. Antigen specificity was not determined for the clonally expanded peripheral T cells.

Trimming takes 0 bases from V and 2 bases from J, and the germline ends sit 16 bases apart. The CDR3 covers 17 residues, taking in both the cysteine and the phenylalanine. The only DNA kept is the CDR3, 51 bases in frame from the first base. Per the germline V gene, SGHRS is the CDR1 and YFSETQ is the CDR2. Patients with autoimmune disease history or receiving systemic immunosuppression were excluded from the trial. Peripheral blood for TCR sequencing was drawn from every dose cohort at baseline, at cycle 4 day 1 and at cycle 7 day 1. Samples came from an open-label, multicenter, first-in-human phase I dose-escalation trial of ivuxolimab. Adults with locally advanced or metastatic melanoma, renal cell carcinoma, hepatocellular carcinoma or head and neck squamous cell carcinoma were enrolled in the trial. Before TCR sequencing, CD4+ T cells and CD8+ T cells were sorted from peripheral blood as separate populations.

Genomic DNA was isolated from the sorted cells so that the TCRbeta CDR3 region could be sequenced. The immunoSEQ Assay was used for sequencing of TCRbeta CDR3 regions. The table comes from immuneACCESS by way of TCRdb, which keeps in-frame sequences with V and J called. Part of the clones is missing from these tables; in studies checked, under half for an unresolved V gene and the rest for unknown reasons. The sample data list 78,000 or so clones, and roughly nine tenths of these were observed just once. The leading ten clones occupy 2.5% to 3% of the sample. The chain employs TRBV5-1 and TRBJ2-3; TRBD2 is possibly the D segment (6 matching bases). This clonotype was obtained from an adult with an advanced solid tumor such as melanoma, head and neck, liver or kidney cancer. The material was CD4+ or CD8+ T cells sorted from blood, obtained in a trial of the OX40 agonist ivuxolimab. The CDR3 protein is CASSLAVGGLLTDTQYF. The DNA sequence follows: TGCGCCAGCAGCTTGGCCGTGGGTGGACTACTCACAGATACGCAGTATTTT.